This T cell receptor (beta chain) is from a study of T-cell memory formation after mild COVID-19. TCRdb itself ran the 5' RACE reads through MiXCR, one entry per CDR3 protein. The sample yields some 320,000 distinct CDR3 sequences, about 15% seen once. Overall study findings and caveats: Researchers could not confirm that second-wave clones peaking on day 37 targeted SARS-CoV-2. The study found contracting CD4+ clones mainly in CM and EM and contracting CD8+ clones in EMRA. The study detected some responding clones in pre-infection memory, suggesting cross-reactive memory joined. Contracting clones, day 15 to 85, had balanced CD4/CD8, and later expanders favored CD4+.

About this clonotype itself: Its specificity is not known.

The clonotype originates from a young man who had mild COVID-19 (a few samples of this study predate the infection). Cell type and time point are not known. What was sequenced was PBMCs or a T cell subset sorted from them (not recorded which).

CDR3 sequence: CASSPIGDQPQHF. CDR3 in DNA: TGTGCCAGCTCACCTATAGGTGATCAGCCCCAGCATTTT. The V and J genes are TRBV18 and TRBJ1-5; D remains ambiguous. The CDR3 loop spans 13 amino acids. Germline assignment: CDR1 KGHSH and CDR2 LQKENI. Trimming pared 3 bases from V and 5 bases from J, leaving 8 bases between.